These T cell receptor beta chains were read from a single sample in a study of regulatory T cells in long-lasting Graves disease. TCRdb reprocessed the multiplex PCR reads via MiXCR and lists one record per CDR3 protein. The table records around 330,000 distinct CDR3 sequences, 15% to 20% of them present only once. The starting material was peripheral blood mononuclear cells (PBMCs), obtained at new diagnosis, from a patient treated with antithyroid drugs. Every receptor here comes from a female donor with Graves disease. CDR3s include the opening cysteine and the closing phenylalanine or tryptophan. The order of the fields is D gene, clone size, V gene, J gene, CDR3 DNA, CDR3 protein. D genes are given only for firm matches. Clone sizes are given selectively: once, few, many, or a class where the clone is expanded.

TRBD2,many,TRBV5-1,TRBJ2-1,TGCGCCAGCAGCTTGGTGCTAGCGGGAGGGTCGACTTACAATGAGCAGTTCTTC,CASSLVLAGGSTYNEQFF
.,many,TRBV28,TRBJ1-5,TGTGCCAGCATTGATACTAGCAATCAGCCCCAGCATTTT,CASIDTSNQPQHF
TRBD1,.,TRBV13,TRBJ2-3,TGTGCCAGCAGCCATCTTTCCGGGACAGGGGGTGTTTCTAGCACAGATACGCAGTATTTT,CASSHLSGTGGVSSTDTQYF
.,.,TRBV29-1,TRBJ1-1,TGCAGCGTTGACCCGGGACGGGGAACGAACACTGAAGCTTTCTTT,CSVDPGRGTNTEAFF
.,once,TRBV5-1,TRBJ1-1,TGCGCCAGCAGCTTGGCCGTTTTCTCTAGACAGGTGAACACTGAAGCTTTCTTT,CASSLAVFSRQVNTEAFF
.,.,TRBV6-9,TRBJ2-2,TGTGCCAGCAGTTACAGCCCTGAGCTGTTTTTT,CASSYSPELFF
.,.,TRBV12-3/TRBV12-4,TRBJ2-3,TGTGCCAGCAGTAAACTCGGGACGGAGACAGATACGCAGTATTTT,CASSKLGTETDTQYF
TRBD2,.,TRBV10-3,TRBJ2-7,TGTGCCATCAGTGAGGGTTTTACTGGAGCGGGAGGGCCCCACGAGCAGTACTTC,CAISEGFTGAGGPHEQYF
TRBD1,many,TRBV12-3/TRBV12-4,TRBJ2-3,TGTGCCACGGGACAGGTCACAGATACGCAGTATTTT,CATGQVTDTQYF
TRBD1,many,TRBV9,TRBJ2-1,TGTGCCAGCAGCGGGACAGGGGAACCCAATGAGCAGTTCTTC,CASSGTGEPNEQFF
TRBD2,many,TRBV11-2,TRBJ2-5,TGTGCCAGCAGCTCGACTAGCGGGAGTTCGGCAGAGACCCAGTACTTC,CASSSTSGSSAETQYF
.,few,TRBV27,TRBJ2-7,TGTGCCAGCAGTCTTAACAGGGCCTACGAGCAGTACTTC,CASSLNRAYEQYF
.,many,TRBV24-1,TRBJ2-2,TGTGCCACCAGTGAGCCCGGGACTACCGGGGAGCTGTTTTTT,CATSEPGTTGELFF
.,many,TRBV27,TRBJ2-3,TGTGCCAGCAGTCGTACCGGGACTGCTGGGGATACGCAGTATTTT,CASSRTGTAGDTQYF
.,many,TRBV6-5,TRBJ1-2,TGTGCCAGCAGTTCAGGAAGTGCGGTTGGCTACACCTTC,CASSSGSAVGYTF
.,many,TRBV3-1,TRBJ2-1,TGTGCCAGCAGCCCTGGGACGCGGACATACAATGAGCAGTTCTTC,CASSPGTRTYNEQFF
.,.,TRBV19,TRBJ2-2,TGTGCCAGTAGTATCCGTGGGCGTTTGGGCGCCGGTACCGGGGAGCTGTTTTTT,CASSIRGRLGAGTGELFF
TRBD1,many,TRBV6-1,TRBJ2-3,TGTGCCAGCATTGGGGACAGTGGGGCAGATACGCAGTATTTT,CASIGDSGADTQYF
.,once,TRBV12-3/TRBV12-4,TRBJ2-7,TGTGCCAGCAGTTTTCAGGAGGTCCACGAGCAGTACTTC,CASSFQEVHEQYF
.,many,TRBV6-5,TRBJ2-1,TGTGCCAGCAGTTTGGGGGGCGCGAAGCTCTACAATGAGCAGTTCTTC,CASSLGGAKLYNEQFF
TRBD1,many,TRBV27,TRBJ1-1,TGTGCCAGCAGTCACTCGAGACAGGGTTCCGGTGAAGCTTTCTTT,CASSHSRQGSGEAFF
.,many,TRBV10-2,TRBJ1-1,TGCGCCAGCCGTGGTACTGAAGCTTTCTTT,CASRGTEAFF
TRBD2,.,TRBV20-1,TRBJ2-3,TGCAGTGCTATCCTAGCGGGAGGGCCAGTTACGCAGTATTTT,CSAILAGGPVTQYF
TRBD1,many,TRBV20-1,TRBJ1-6,TGCAGTGCTACGCACGGACAGGGCGGTTCACCCCTCCACTTT,CSATHGQGGSPLHF
TRBD1,.,TRBV6-2/TRBV6-3,TRBJ1-1,TGTGCCAGCAGAGACAGGGGACGCATGAACACTGAAGCTTTCTTT,CASRDRGRMNTEAFF
.,many,TRBV5-5,TRBJ1-1,TGTGCCAGCAGCTTGGCCGCGGGGGCTTGGGTCACTGAAGCTTTCTTT,CASSLAAGAWVTEAFF
.,few,TRBV20-1,TRBJ2-4,TGCAGTGCTAGAGAGGTGGCGGGAATCAACATTCAGTACTTC,CSAREVAGINIQYF
.,.,TRBV10-3,TRBJ1-1,TGTGCCATCAGATCTAACAGGGACACTGAAGCTTTCTTT,CAIRSNRDTEAFF
TRBD1,many,TRBV6-5,TRBJ1-5,TGTGCCAGCAGTTTGACAGGGTCTGATAATCAGCCCCAGCATTTT,CASSLTGSDNQPQHF
TRBD2,few,TRBV7-2,TRBJ2-1,TGTGCCAGCAGCTTCAGGCTACTAGCGGGAGGTCACTACAATGAGCAGTTCTTC,CASSFRLLAGGHYNEQFF